This TCR beta chain was recorded in a study of shared clonotypes between healthy human individuals (dated by TCRdb to about 2020). Context from the whole study: The cohort included a few men and a couple of women between 18 and 49 years of age. Per donor, three plates each were used for CD4 naive and CD4 memory, two for CD8 naive, and one for CD8 memory. Libraries were prepared and TCR repertoires were sequenced by different laboratories using diverse techniques, in order to increase sequencing depth and limit assay-specific biases. Leukapheresis yielded between about 0.94 and 8.9 billion PBMCs per donor. To estimate repertoire size and how much clonotype sharing occurs between individuals, the study deeply sequenced the blood TCR repertoires of roughly 5 healthy adults. General conclusions and limits of the study: Incomplete sequencing was indicated by rarefaction of sorted-subset datasets, despite the large sequencing depth. Naive subsets generally had larger estimated clonotype richness than memory subsets did. The small number of donors limited the genetic and exposure-history diversity represented. Sampling was limited to blood, and TCR repertoires in tissue likely differ from TCR repertoires in blood. Pairwise subsampling indicated that sequencing depth was expected to affect the degree of clonotype sharing among donors. Across a few donors, about 4.5% of naive CD4, roughly 3.3% of naive CD8, 2% to 2.5% of memory CD4, and 0.4% to 0.45% of memory CD8 clonotypes were shared. Compared with non-shared clonotypes, the clonotypes found in all four sorted-subset donors had higher generation probabilities.

TCR CDR3 regions were amplified from genomic DNA by multiplex PCR using the deep immunoSEQ assay. Genomic DNA extracted from each cell subset was distributed evenly over all wells of several immunoSEQ 96-well plates, and each plate served as one replicate. For sorted subsets, each replicate PCR was loaded with approximately 0.2 ug genomic DNA, equivalent to about 30,000 T cell genomes. The purified libraries were quantified using a Qubit 3.0 fluorometer, sized with a Bioanalyzer 2100, and then quantified again using the KAPA Library Quantification kit. A separate single-read 150-cycle Illumina NextSeq 550 flow cell was used to sequence each immunoSEQ 96-well plate. The published analysis was carried out like this. Because the immunoSEQ output included only junctional sequences and no quality scores, the filtering could not be the same as the filtering used for full-length reads. Sequences were annotated with PyIR, a Python wrapper for IgBLAST v1.9, and V/J genes and CDR3 were assigned using IMGT germline references. Reads were filtered out if the reads had weak V/J assignments (E-value above 1e-6), no CDR3, stop codons, out-of-frame junctions, or ambiguous translated residues. V3J clonotypes were defined by identical inferred V gene, J gene, and CDR3 amino acid sequence. Percentage overlap between repertoires was computed as shared unique clonotypes divided by the size of the smaller repertoire. RTK rarefaction, the Chao1 estimator, and Recon v2.1 estimates of unobserved clonotypes were used to assess repertoire richness. For all TCRbeta clonotypes obtained by the gDNA method from four donors, generation probabilities were computed with OLGA. In TCRdb, the immuneACCESS table is reduced to in-frame sequences with V and J assigned. These tables do not hold every clone; where another copy was compared, an unresolved V gene accounts for under half, and the others remain unexplained. D and trimming were read from the DNA, whereas the V and J calls and clone size are those reported in that table. The sample table contains 1.5 million to 1.9 million clones; only one count was recorded for around 98% of them. The ten largest make up less than 0.55% of the sample.

There are 14 amino acids in the CDR3, from cysteine to phenylalanine inclusive. The sequence is cut down to CDR3 DNA, 42 bases in frame from base 1. The germline V gene yields MNHEY for CDR1 and SVGAGI for CDR2. Relative to germline, V is 6 bases shorter and J is 1 base shorter, with 12 bases between their ends. With respect to this clone: Its antigen is unknown. No base quality information exists; no much larger clone differs at one position.

Donors were healthy HIV-negative adults with no recently reported acute infections or vaccinations. Every donor was a Caucasian adult living in Nashville, Tennessee, USA. CD4+ T cells were enriched by magnetic negative selection; naive cells were then positively selected on CD45RA, and the negative fraction formed the memory subset. Blood was collected by leukapheresis, and PBMCs were isolated by Ficoll-Histopaque density gradient centrifugation and then cryopreserved in liquid nitrogen vapor phase. Analytical flow cytometry was used to check the purity and quantity of every magnetically sorted T cell population. From each sorted fraction, genomic DNA was isolated and quantified by UV absorbance on a Nanodrop 2000c.

The V gene is TRBV6-5 and the J gene is TRBJ1-1; the D gene remains uncertain. Sequenced material: naive CD4+ T cells sorted from blood. The intended sense of this specimen's cell subset or site label: CD45RA+ positively selected. This receptor was taken from a man in his thirties or forties in good health. CDR3 reads: CASRRGMSNTEAFF. The DNA sequence follows: TGTGCCAGCAGACGCGGGATGTCGAACACTGAAGCTTTCTTT.